The rows below give T cell receptor beta chains drawn from one sample of a study of T cell responses to AZD1222 COVID-19 vaccine. Some clones are missing from TCRdb's copy, which holds only in-frame ones; the method was immunoSEQ multiplex PCR. The sample has roughly 91,000 clones; 90% are singletons. The starting material was peripheral blood, obtained on day 0 of AZD1222 vaccination. These TCRs come from an adult in good health. Both conserved end residues are part of each CDR3. The D gene is left open where the match is weak. Not every row has a clone size; where given, it reads once, few, many or a size class.

size | D | J | V | DNA | CDR3
- | - | TRBJ2-7 | TRBV2 | TGTGCCAGCAGTGACAGCTACGAGCAGTACTTC | CASSDSYEQYF
few | - | TRBJ1-4 | TRBV15 | TGTGCCACCAGCAGGCAGGGAAGGGGGAATGAAAAACTGTTTTTT | CATSRQGRGNEKLFF
once | - | TRBJ2-5 | TRBV14 | TGTGCCAGCGGAGCTTATGGAATGGAGACCCAGTACTTC | CASGAYGMETQYF
- | TRBD1 | TRBJ1-1 | TRBV6-4 | TGTGCCAGCAGTGACTCTCAGGGGGCTGAAGCTTTCTTT | CASSDSQGAEAFF
- | - | TRBJ1-5 | TRBV15 | TGTGCCACCAGCCCTTCGCTCAATAGCAATCAGCCCCAGCATTTT | CATSPSLNSNQPQHF
- | - | TRBJ1-2 | TRBV7-8 | TGTGCCAGCAGCCTGGCTCCCCGGGCTGAGGGCTACACCTTC | CASSLAPRAEGYTF
- | - | TRBJ2-5 | TRBV13 | TGTGCCAGCAGCCCTCAGGGTTATGGAGAGACCCAGTACTTC | CASSPQGYGETQYF
- | - | TRBJ2-7 | TRBV11-2 | TGTGCCAGCAGCGCGTGGACAGAATTCGCCTACGAGCAGTACTTC | CASSAWTEFAYEQYF
- | TRBD1 | TRBJ2-2 | TRBV28 | TGTGCCAGCAGTCCTAGCCTAGGACAGGGAAACACCGGGGAGCTGTTTTTT | CASSPSLGQGNTGELFF
- | - | TRBJ2-7 | TRBV29-1 | TGCAGCGTTCTAGGACCCACCCGCCAGGGCTACGAGCAGTACTTC | CSVLGPTRQGYEQYF
- | - | TRBJ1-2 | TRBV2 | TGTGCCAGCAGTGAACGGAGAGGGGCCGGGGGCTACACCTTC | CASSERRGAGGYTF
- | - | TRBJ1-1 | TRBV5-6 | TGTGCCAGCAGCTGGGGGACCAACCCCACTGAAGCTTTCTTT | CASSWGTNPTEAFF
- | TRBD1 | TRBJ1-1 | TRBV19 | TGTGCCAGTAGTATGTCCCACCGAGGGACAGGGGGCAGGAACACTGAAGCTTTCTTT | CASSMSHRGTGGRNTEAFF
- | TRBD1 | TRBJ2-7 | TRBV28 | TGTGCCAGCAGCCCACCGGCAGGGGGCTACGAGCAGTACTTC | CASSPPAGGYEQYF
- | - | TRBJ2-7 | TRBV2 | TGTGCCAGCGGGGAGGACAGGACCTTCTCCTACGAGCAGTACTTC | CASGEDRTFSYEQYF
- | TRBD2 | TRBJ2-1 | TRBV11-2 | TGTGCCAGCAGGGGACCCCGGTTAGCGGGCCCGGGGTACAATGAGCAGTTCTTC | CASRGPRLAGPGYNEQFF
- | - | TRBJ1-3 | TRBV4-1 | TGCGCCAGCAGCCAGAGCGAGACAGGCGGAAACACCATATATTTT | CASSQSETGGNTIYF
- | - | TRBJ1-1 | TRBV7-2 | TGTGCCAGCAGCGAAGGAGGCGGGTCAGCCAAGAGGGGGGCTTTCTTT | CASSEGGGSAKRGAFF
- | - | TRBJ2-1 | TRBV27 | - | CASSLWGGGSEFF
- | - | TRBJ1-1 | TRBV19 | TGTGCCAGTAGTATAGATGTCTGGCAGATGAACACTGAAGCTTTCTTT | CASSIDVWQMNTEAFF
- | - | TRBJ1-5 | TRBV15 | TGTGCCACCAGCAGAGACCGTTTTGGAGTTAGCAATCAGCCCCAGCATTTT | CATSRDRFGVSNQPQHF
- | - | TRBJ1-2 | TRBV5-1 | TGCGCCAGCAGCTCACAGGGTGGTGATGGCTACACCTTC | CASSSQGGDGYTF
- | - | TRBJ2-3 | TRBV2 | TGTGCCAGCAGTGTTGAGTGGACCCAGGTCGATACGCAGTATTTT | CASSVEWTQVDTQYF
- | - | TRBJ1-2 | TRBV6-5 | TGTGCCAGCAACCTACCGGGCCGACCTAACTATGGCTACACCTTC | CASNLPGRPNYGYTF
- | - | TRBJ2-7 | TRBV6-5 | TGTGCCAGCTGGGACGGTCCTCGGGGCTACGAGCAGTACTTC | CASWDGPRGYEQYF
- | - | TRBJ1-1 | TRBV3-1/TRBV3-2 | TGTGCCAGCAGCATGGGAGGGGGCACTGAAGCTTTCTTT | CASSMGGGTEAFF
- | TRBD2 | TRBJ2-7 | TRBV5-4 | TGTGCCAGCAGCCTCCAAGCGGGGGTCTCCTACGAGCAGTACTTC | CASSLQAGVSYEQYF
- | - | TRBJ2-2 | TRBV6-5 | TGTGCCAGCAGTTCCGGACAAGGGGTCGGGGAGCTGTTTTTT | CASSSGQGVGELFF
- | - | TRBJ1-1 | TRBV12-3/TRBV12-4 | TGTGCCAGCAGTTTGGGGAGGACACCGGCTTTCTTT | CASSLGRTPAFF
- | TRBD1 | TRBJ1-1 | TRBV10-3 | TGTGCCATCAGTGCGCGGACAGGGGTTAACACTGAAGCTTTCTTT | CAISARTGVNTEAFF
- | - | TRBJ1-2 | TRBV3-1/TRBV3-2 | TGTGCCAGCAGCCCCCTCGGCAGGACAGCTAATCGGGGCTACACCTTC | CASSPLGRTANRGYTF
- | - | TRBJ1-1 | TRBV11-2 | TGTGCCAGCAGCGCTAGAGGGGGATCCGAAGCTTTCTTT | CASSARGGSEAFF
once | TRBD1 | TRBJ2-2 | TRBV2 | TGTGCCAGCAGTCCTCGGACAGGGGAGACCGGGGAGCTGTTTTTT | CASSPRTGETGELFF
- | TRBD1 | TRBJ2-3 | TRBV2 | TGTGCCAGTGGGACAGGGGGTACGCAGTATTTT | CASGTGGTQYF
- | TRBD1 | TRBJ1-2 | TRBV19 | TGTGCCAGTAGCCCGCCGGATGGGACAGCCCTAAAACAGATCTATGGCTACACCTTC | CASSPPDGTALKQIYGYTF
- | - | TRBJ1-5 | TRBV7-9 | TGTGCCAGCAGCTTAGCGAGTGGACAGAATCAGCATTTT | CASSLASGQNQHF
- | - | TRBJ1-1 | TRBV6-5 | TGTGCCAGCACTCCGGGTGGGGTTAGGACTGAAGCTTTCTTT | CASTPGGVRTEAFF
few | - | TRBJ2-4 | TRBV6-5 | TGTGCCAGCAGTTACGGGCAGCAAAACATTCAGTACTTC | CASSYGQQNIQYF
- | - | TRBJ2-3 | TRBV7-8 | TGTGCCAGCAGCCCGAGACCGCCGCCTAGCACAGATACGCAGTATTTT | CASSPRPPPSTDTQYF
- | TRBD1 | TRBJ2-1 | TRBV19 | TGTGCCAGTAGTAGCGGGACAGGGTACGAGTTCTTC | CASSSGTGYEFF
- | - | TRBJ2-7 | TRBV6-5 | TGTGCCAGCAGTTACACCTTCGCAGCCTACGAGCAGTACTTC | CASSYTFAAYEQYF
- | TRBD2 | TRBJ2-7 | TRBV27 | TGTGCCAGCAGTTACTCTAGCGGCTTCTCCTACGAGCAGTACTTC | CASSYSSGFSYEQYF
- | - | TRBJ1-6 | TRBV10-3 | TGTGCCATCAGTGATTTCCAGGGCTCACCCCTCCACTTT | CAISDFQGSPLHF
- | - | TRBJ2-1 | TRBV5-1 | TGCGCCAGCAGCCACATAGCGGACTCCTACAATGAGCAGTTCTTC | CASSHIADSYNEQFF
- | - | TRBJ2-2 | TRBV28 | TGTGCCAGCAGTTTACTGGGCGACGTGGAGCTGTTTTTT | CASSLLGDVELFF